The sequence of this TCR beta chain was determined in a study of vaccination and CD4 T cells after COVID-19. CD4+ T cells that had been cultured provided DNA sequenced with the Oncomine TCR Beta short-read assay. TCRdb re-derived calls from the PCR reads in MiXCR, one entry per CDR3 protein. The data show approximately 1,300 distinct CDR3 sequences, about 18% seen once. As to treatment: approximately 9-day PBMC culture with coronavirus spike peptide pools or control peptides (ViraFEST assay). Harvesting of the unexposed donor's CD4+ T cells predated the COVID-19 pandemic (2011-2018). Remarks on this clonotype: Its antigen remains unknown.

The TCR was taken from a human donor in good health. The sequencing sample was made of CD4+ T cells from blood, cultured in vitro.

CDR3 loop: CAISSNRASGNTIYF. CDR3 nucleotide sequence: TGTGCCATCAGTAGTAACAGGGCCTCTGGAAACACCATATATTTT. J is TRBJ1-3 and V is TRBV10-3; TRBD1 might be the D (6 bases). Germline V gene sequence: CDR1 ENHRY, CDR2 SYGVKD. The CDR3 sequence is 15 residues long. Deletions cut 5 bases from V and 0 bases from J, with 11 bases between.